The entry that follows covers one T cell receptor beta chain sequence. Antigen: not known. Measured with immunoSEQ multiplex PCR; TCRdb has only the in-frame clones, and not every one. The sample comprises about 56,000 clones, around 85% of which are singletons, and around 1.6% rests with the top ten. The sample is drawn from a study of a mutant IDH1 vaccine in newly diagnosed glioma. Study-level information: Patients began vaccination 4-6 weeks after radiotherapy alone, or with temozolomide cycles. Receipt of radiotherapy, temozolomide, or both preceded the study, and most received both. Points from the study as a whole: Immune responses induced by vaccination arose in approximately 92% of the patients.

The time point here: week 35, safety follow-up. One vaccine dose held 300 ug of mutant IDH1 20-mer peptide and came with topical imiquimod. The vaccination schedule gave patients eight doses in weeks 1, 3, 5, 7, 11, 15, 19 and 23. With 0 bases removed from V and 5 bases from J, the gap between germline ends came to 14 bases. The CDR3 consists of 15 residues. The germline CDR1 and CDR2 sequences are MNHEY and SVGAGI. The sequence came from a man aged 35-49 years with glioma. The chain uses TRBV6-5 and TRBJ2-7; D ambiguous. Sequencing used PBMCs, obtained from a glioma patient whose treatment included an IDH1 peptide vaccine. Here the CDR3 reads CASSYSVVGLHEQYF. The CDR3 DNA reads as TGTGCCAGCAGTTACTCAGTTGTCGGTCTACACGAGCAGTACTTC.